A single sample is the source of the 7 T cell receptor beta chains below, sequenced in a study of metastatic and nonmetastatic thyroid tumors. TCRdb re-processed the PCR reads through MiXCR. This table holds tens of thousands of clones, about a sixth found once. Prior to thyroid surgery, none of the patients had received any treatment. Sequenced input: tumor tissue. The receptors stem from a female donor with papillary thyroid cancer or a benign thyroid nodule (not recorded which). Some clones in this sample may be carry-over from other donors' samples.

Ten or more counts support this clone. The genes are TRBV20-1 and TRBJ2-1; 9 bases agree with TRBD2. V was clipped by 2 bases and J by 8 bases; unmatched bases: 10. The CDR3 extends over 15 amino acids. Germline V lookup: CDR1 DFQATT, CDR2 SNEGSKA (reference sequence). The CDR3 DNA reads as TGCAGTGCTAGACCACCGGGACTAGCTCCTTATGAGCAGTTCTTC. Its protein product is CSARPPGLAPYEQFF.

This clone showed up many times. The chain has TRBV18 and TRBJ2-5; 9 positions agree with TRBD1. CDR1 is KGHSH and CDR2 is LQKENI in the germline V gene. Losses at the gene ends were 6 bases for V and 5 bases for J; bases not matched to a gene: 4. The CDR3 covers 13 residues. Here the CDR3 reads CASSRDRVETQYF. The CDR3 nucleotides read TGTGCCAGCTCTCGGGACAGGGTCGAGACCCAGTACTTC.

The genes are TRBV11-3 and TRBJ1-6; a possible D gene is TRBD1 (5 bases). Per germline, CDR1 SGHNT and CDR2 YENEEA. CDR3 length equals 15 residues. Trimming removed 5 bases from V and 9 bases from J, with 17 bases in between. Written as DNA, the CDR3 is TGTGCCAGCAGCACCCGGGAGTCGGGGGGTTCACCCCTCCACTTT. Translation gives CASSTRESGGSPLHF.

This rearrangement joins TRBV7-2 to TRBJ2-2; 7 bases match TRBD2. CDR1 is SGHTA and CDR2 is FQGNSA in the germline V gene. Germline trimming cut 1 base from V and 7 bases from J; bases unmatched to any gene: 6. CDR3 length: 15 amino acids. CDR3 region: CASSLGGGGIGELFF. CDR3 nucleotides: TGTGCCAGCAGCTTAGGGGGCGGGGGAATCGGGGAGCTGTTTTTT.

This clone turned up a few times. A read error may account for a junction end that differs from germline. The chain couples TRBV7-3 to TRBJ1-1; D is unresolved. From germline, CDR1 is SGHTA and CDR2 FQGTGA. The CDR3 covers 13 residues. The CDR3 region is CASSSGRNTEAFF. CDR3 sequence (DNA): TGTGCCAGCAGCTCCGGACGTAACACCGAAGCTTTCTTT.

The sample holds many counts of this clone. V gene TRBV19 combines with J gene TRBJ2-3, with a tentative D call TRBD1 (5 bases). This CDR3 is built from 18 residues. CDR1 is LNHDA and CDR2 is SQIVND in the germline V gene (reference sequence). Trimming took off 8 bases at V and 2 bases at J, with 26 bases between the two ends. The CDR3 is CASCPPPRTRANTDTQYF. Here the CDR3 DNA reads TGTGCCAGTTGTCCCCCCCCTAGGACAAGGGCCAACACAGATACGCAGTATTTT.

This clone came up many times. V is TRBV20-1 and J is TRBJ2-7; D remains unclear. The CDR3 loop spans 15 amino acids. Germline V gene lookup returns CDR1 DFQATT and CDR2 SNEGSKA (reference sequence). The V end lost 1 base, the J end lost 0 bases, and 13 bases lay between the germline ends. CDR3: CSARASGGFSYEQYF. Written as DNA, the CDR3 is TGCAGTGCTAGAGCCTCGGGCGGTTTCTCCTACGAGCAGTACTTC.